The 4 T cell receptor beta chains given below trace back to one sample, sequenced in a study of post-analysis software for immune sequencing data. The antigens these receptors bind are not known. Study-level points and caveats: TRBV5-6, TRBV5-1 and TRBV20-1 were among roughly five TRBV segments more frequent in patients than controls.

Unique molecular identifiers tagged the TCR beta cDNA libraries. MiXCR was run by TCRdb on the PCR reads, yielding one entry per CDR3 protein. The sample contains hundreds of thousands of distinct CDR3 sequences, roughly 50% of which appear only once. Material for sequencing was blood. These receptors all stem from a girl between 5 and 17 years old with multiple sclerosis.

The rearrangement uses TRBV12-3 or TRBV12-4 and TRBJ2-4, with 10 bases fitting TRBD1. The CDR3 has 16 amino acids. With 5 bases clipped from V and 6 bases from J, the junction kept 10 bases outside the gene matches. Here the CDR3 reads CASSPPGQGLGNIQYF. Written as DNA, the CDR3 is TGTGCCAGCAGTCCCCCGGGACAGGGGTTGGGAAACATTCAGTACTTC.

The rearrangement joins TRBV4-1 to TRBJ2-5, with D possibly TRBD2 on 6 matching bases. The germline CDR1 and CDR2 sequences are MGHRA and YSYEKL. Trimming shortened V by 3 bases and J by 5 bases, and 13 bases separated the two germline ends. The CDR3 totals 14 residues. CDR3 amino acids: CASSHGGIKETQYF. CDR3 nucleotides: TGCGCCAGCAGCCACGGCGGGATAAAGGAGACCCAGTACTTC.

This clonotype has only a few counts. CDR3 sequence (DNA): TGTGCCAGCAGTTCCAGCTGGGCGGGAGCTAACTATGGCTACACCTTC. It codes for CASSSSWAGANYGYTF. This chain joins TRBV12-3 or TRBV12-4 and TRBJ1-2; D not certain. Deletions cut 4 bases from V and 0 bases from J, with 15 bases between. This CDR3 is built from 16 residues.

This chain links TRBV27 with TRBJ2-3, with D perhaps TRBD1 (5 bases). The V gene's germline CDR1 is MNHEY and CDR2 SMNVEV (reference sequence). The CDR3 has 14 amino acids. V lost 5 bases and J lost 2, with 11 bases in between. CDR3 region: CASSVRQFTDTQYF. The CDR3 bases are TGTGCCAGCAGTGTTAGACAGTTCACAGATACGCAGTATTTT.